The 27 T cell receptor beta chains listed next were all sequenced from one sample in a study of T cell clonality in common variable immunodeficiency. Their cognate antigens are unknown. Profiling relied on immunoSEQ multiplex PCR, and the TCRdb table lists in-frame clones only, not all of them. Altogether 30,000 to 40,000 clones were found in the sample, and no singletons occur. Study-wide results and limits: In common variable immunodeficiency, TCR beta chains reportedly carried fewer deletions and N-nucleotide insertions.

Sequenced material: peripheral blood mononuclear cells. The source is a human donor with common variable immunodeficiency.

This clone was recorded many times. Read coverage stops 3 residues before the CDR3 terminus; the germline J gene supplies the remainder. V is TRBV9 and J is TRBJ2-5, with 13 bases identical to TRBD2. The CDR3 has 18 residues. V dropped 3 bases and J dropped 4; count of bases not matched to a gene: 12. The germline V gene has CDR1 SGDLS and CDR2 YYNGEE. The CDR3 DNA, read in part, is TGTGCCAGCAGCGGAGGCTTACAACTAGCGGGAGGGGGAGAGACC. This gives the protein CASSGGLQLAGGGET. The CDR3 as a whole reads CASSGGLQLAGGGETQYF.

This clone has more than one count but fewer than ten. The read ends 3 residues before the CDR3 terminus; that terminus is restored from the germline J gene. The chain employs TRBV11-1 and TRBJ1-1; 7 bases are a match to TRBD1. Germline V gene data show CDR1 as SGHAT and CDR2 as FQDESV (reference sequence). After removal of 3 bases from V and 5 bases from J, the junction contained 0 bases not matched to a gene. The CDR3 totals 12 residues. The CDR3 loop reads CASSFRGTEAFF. Partial CDR3 DNA: TGTGCCAGCAGCTTCAGGGGGACTGAA.

Worth noting for this clone: The read falls 3 residues short of the CDR3 end, and the missing part is taken from the germline J gene. The chain joins TRBV6-2 or TRBV6-3 to TRBJ2-1; 12 bases map to TRBD2. The germline gives CDR1 MNHEY, CDR2 SVGEGT. The CDR3 sequence is 17 residues long. V was clipped by 5 bases and J by 5 bases; unmatched bases: 10. CDR3 DNA, as far as it was read: TGTGCCAGCAGTCAGACTAGCGGGAGAACTGCCCACAATGAG. It encodes CASSQTSGRTAHNE. The whole CDR3 region reads CASSQTSGRTAHNEQFF.

This clone has ten or more counts. The read comes to an end 3 residues before the CDR3 does, leaving the germline J gene to fill in the end. The chain has TRBV27 and TRBJ2-7; no clear D. Germline V gene sequence: CDR1 MNHEY, CDR2 SMNVEV (reference sequence). The CDR3 is made up of 12 amino acids. Trimming took 6 bases from V and 3 from J, leaving 9 bases between them. CDR3 DNA (partial): TGTGCCAGCAGCCAGGATCGCTACGAG. Protein product: CASSQDRYE. The entire CDR3 is CASSQDRYEQYF.

In its sample, this clone was seen many times. The CDR3 extends 3 residues past the end of the read, so its final part is completed from the germline J gene. The J gene is TRBJ2-7, the V gene TRBV28; TRBD2 matches 9 bases. The V and J ends lost 2 bases and 0 bases, in that order; junction bases with no gene match: 8. The CDR3 covers 17 residues. Germline-derived CDR1 and CDR2 are MDHEN and SYDVKM. CDR3 sequence reads: CASSLASGKSSSYEQYF. CDR3 DNA, as far as it was read: TGTGCCAGCAGTTTAGCTAGCGGGAAGTCGAGCTCCTACGAG.

At least ten counts were recorded for this clone. The read halts 3 residues ahead of the CDR3 end, with the missing end drawn from the germline J gene. This rearrangement joins TRBV7-2 to TRBJ2-3; D perhaps matches TRBD2 (6 bases). This CDR3 has 15 amino acids. Germline CDR1 and CDR2: SGHTA and FQGNSA. V was pared by 6 bases and J by 5 bases, with 18 bases between. The part of the CDR3 DNA that was read is TGTGCCAGCAGTCCGGACTACCATCCACAAGATACG. As protein: CASSPDYHPQDT. The CDR3 in its entirety is CASSPDYHPQDTQYF. Drawing the rest from reference TRBV7-2 and TRBJ2-3, the complete variable domain is GAGVSQSPSNKVTEKGKDVELRCDPISGHTALYWYRQSLGQGLEFLIYFQGNSAPDKSGLPSDRFSAERTGGSVSTLTIQRTQQEDSAVYLCASSPDYHPQDTQYFGPGTRLTVL.

This clone was recorded at least ten times. The sequenced part of the CDR3 DNA is TGTGCCAGCAGCTTGGAGGATTGGGCGCCC. This translates into CASSLEDWAP. The whole CDR3 protein is CASSLEDWAPQHF. V is TRBV5-4 and J is TRBJ1-5; D is unresolved. The read gets to within 3 residues of the CDR3 end, and the germline J gene fills in the rest. V gave up 0 bases and J gave up 9 bases, with 10 bases separating them. Germline CDR1 is SGHNT and CDR2 is YYREEE (reference sequence). The CDR3 covers 13 residues.

As concerns this clone: The read falls 3 residues short of the CDR3 end, and the missing part is taken from the germline J gene. The J gene is TRBJ2-7, the V gene TRBV19; TRBD1 agrees at 7 bases. V shed 3 bases, J shed 0 bases, and the junction held 5 bases outside the gene matches. The germline gives CDR1 LNHDA, CDR2 SQIVND (reference sequence). The CDR3 covers 15 residues. The sequenced CDR3 bases are TGTGCCAGTAGTATGCTAGCAGGGGGCTCCTACGAG. Its protein is CASSMLAGGSYE. Given in full, the CDR3 is CASSMLAGGSYEQYF. Full variable domain (outside the CDR3, taken from reference TRBV19 and TRBJ2-7): DGGITQSPKYLFRKEGQNVTLSCEQNLNHDAMYWYRQDPGQGLRLIYYSQIVNDFQKGDIAEGYSVSREKKESFPLTVTSAQKNPTAFYLCASSMLAGGSYEQYFGPGTRLTVT.

This clone has a handful of counts. With the read ending 3 residues before the CDR3 end, the germline J gene is used to fill in that end. The chain combines TRBV30 with TRBJ1-6; D is unclear. Trimming took 8 bases from V and 5 from J, leaving 16 bases between them. Germline-derived CDR1 and CDR2 are GTSNPN and SVGIG (reference sequence). The CDR3 contains 14 residues. CDR3 sequence reads: CASSAEVHNSPLHF. CDR3 DNA (partial): TGTGCCAGCAGCGCGGAGGTCCATAATTCACCC.

This clone was counted between two and nine times. The CDR3 goes on 3 residues after the read ends, and that part is filled in from the germline J gene. The chain employs TRBV7-9 and TRBJ1-1; TRBD1 is a possible D gene (5 bases). V was shortened by 8 bases and J by 3 bases, with 19 bases between the two germline ends. Germline V CDR1 and CDR2: SEHNR, FQNEAQ (reference sequence). The CDR3 has 15 residues. The sequenced part of the CDR3 DNA is TGTGCCAGCTCTTTCCGGGGGGAAAGGGACACTGAA. Translated, it gives CASSFRGERDTE. The full CDR3 is CASSFRGERDTEAFF. The full variable domain, completed using reference TRBV7-9 and TRBJ1-1, is DTGVSQNPRHKITKRGQNVTFRCDPISEHNRLYWYRQTLGQGPEFLTYFQNEAQLEKSRLLSDRFSAERPKGSFSTLEIQRTEQGDSAMYLCASSFRGERDTEAFFGQGTRLTVV.

This clone was recorded many times. The read gets to within 3 residues of the CDR3 end, and the germline J gene fills in the rest. The chain joins TRBV7-2 to TRBJ1-6; D uncertain. The ends were cut back, 3 bases at V and 5 bases at J, with 8 bases in the middle. CDR3 length: 14 residues. The germline V gene has CDR1 SGHTA and CDR2 FQGNSA. The CDR3 DNA, read in part, is TGTGCCAGCAGCTTCTTGGCCAATAATTCACCC. Translated: CASSFLANNSP. The complete CDR3 sequence is CASSFLANNSPLHF.

Ten or more counts support this clone. The read gets to within 3 residues of the CDR3 end, and the germline J gene fills in the rest. This chain connects TRBV20-1 to TRBJ2-5; 12 nucleotides agree with TRBD2. J lost 7 bases, V lost 0 bases, and 6 bases had no gene match. From germline, CDR1 is DFQATT and CDR2 SNEGSKA (reference sequence). This CDR3 spans 15 amino acids. The part of the CDR3 DNA that was read is TGCAGTGCTAGAGATACTAGCGGGAGGAAGGGGACC. Translated, it gives CSARDTSGRKGT. Given in full, the CDR3 is CSARDTSGRKGTQYF.

About this clone itself: Sequencing ends 3 residues short of the CDR3 end; the germline J gene provides the rest. The chain joins TRBV7-6 to TRBJ1-6; TRBD1 is a possible D gene (5 bases). The germline V gene encodes CDR1 SGHVS and CDR2 FNYEAQ. CDR3 length: 14 residues. The ends were cut back, 2 bases at V and 7 bases at J, with 9 bases in the middle. The CDR3 loop reads CASSLRTGNSPLHF. The sequenced CDR3 bases are TGTGCCAGCAGCTTACGCACAGGCAATTCACCC.

This clone occurred a few times. The read ends 3 residues before the CDR3 terminus; that terminus is restored from the germline J gene. This chain connects TRBV20-1 to TRBJ1-2; tentatively, D is TRBD1 (6 bases). The CDR3 has 14 residues. V was shortened by 6 bases and J by 0 bases, with 14 bases between the two germline ends. Germline CDR1 reads DFQATT; CDR2 reads SNEGSKA (reference sequence). The chain's CDR3 is CSAQKDRANYGYTF. The CDR3 DNA, read in part, is TGCAGTGCGCAAAAGGACAGAGCTAACTATGGC.

As concerns this clone: The DNA ends 3 residues before the CDR3 does, and the rest of the CDR3 is filled in from the germline J gene. The genes are TRBV18 and TRBJ1-2; D is possibly TRBD1 (5 bases). V gave up 3 bases and J gave up 5 bases, with 10 bases separating them. The length of the CDR3 is 13 residues. The germline CDR1 and CDR2 sequences are KGHSH and LQKENI. The CDR3 sequence: CASSPPGRYGYTF. The CDR3 DNA, read in part, is TGTGCCAGCTCACCCCCAGGGAGGTATGGC.

The CDR3 here is CASTDRGLNYGYTF. The part of the CDR3 DNA that was read is TGTGCCAGCACTGACAGGGGGCTCAATTATGGC. J is TRBJ1-2 and V is TRBV6-1, with 10 bases aligning to TRBD1. The read ends 3 residues shy of where the CDR3 ends; the end is completed using the germline J gene. V gave up 7 bases and J gave up 5 bases; unmatched junction bases: 7. The CDR3 consists of 14 residues. Germline V lookup: CDR1 MNHNS, CDR2 SASEGT.

This clone appeared many times. Relative to the germline gene, one junction end is altered; a read error may explain this. CDR3 amino acids: CASSRSVLAESEQFF. The covered CDR3 bases are TGCGCCAGCAGCCGAAGCGTACTAGCGGAATCTGAG. The chain employs TRBV4-2 and TRBJ2-1; 8 nucleotides line up with TRBD2. The sequenced fragment ends 3 residues before the CDR3 boundary, so the rest is inferred from the germline J gene. CDR1 and CDR2 from the germline V gene are LGHNA and YNFKEQ. The CDR3 has 15 amino acids.

This clone occurred many times. The DNA ends 3 residues before the CDR3 does, and the rest of the CDR3 is filled in from the germline J gene. This rearrangement joins TRBV15 to TRBJ2-3, with D perhaps TRBD1 (6 bases). With 3 bases removed from V and 2 bases from J, the gap between germline ends came to 9 bases. CDR1 is LNHNV, CDR2 YYDKDF, per germline (reference sequence). The CDR3 extends over 14 amino acids. Partial CDR3 DNA: TGTGCCACCAGCAGGGACAGCTCCACAGATACG. Amino acids: CATSRDSSTDT. The entire CDR3 sequence reads CATSRDSSTDTQYF. The variable domain in full, with the rest retrieved from reference TRBV15 and TRBJ2-3, is DAMVIQNPRYQVTQFGKPVTLSCSQTLNHNVMYWYQQKSSQAPKLLFHYYDKDFNNEADTPDNFQSRRPNTSFCFLDIRSPGLGDTAMYLCATSRDSSTDTQYFGPGTRLTVL.

This clone was detected many times. The sequence runs out 3 residues before the end of the CDR3; the remainder is reconstructed from the germline J gene. This rearrangement joins TRBV5-1 to TRBJ1-2, with D uncertain. The germline gives CDR1 SGHRS, CDR2 YFSETQ. The CDR3 runs to 12 residues. Between the trimmed V and J ends, which lost 5 bases and 7 bases, there was a span of 12 bases. The CDR3 DNA, read in part, is TGCGCCAGCAGGTCGGGTACCGGTGGC. It translates to CASRSGTGG. The whole CDR3 sequence is CASRSGTGGYTF.

Points on this clone: The CDR3 goes on 3 residues after the read ends, and that part is filled in from the germline J gene. This rearrangement joins TRBV7-3 to TRBJ2-5, with TRBD2 as a possible D gene (7 bases). Germline CDR1 and CDR2: SGHTA and FQGTGA. CDR3 size: 14 residues. The sequenced part of the CDR3 DNA is TGTGCCAGCAGCTTCACTCGGGGGGCGGGAACC. It translates to CASSFTRGAGT. The whole CDR3 protein is CASSFTRGAGTQYF.

This clone was counted many times. The read comes to an end 3 residues before the CDR3 does, leaving the germline J gene to fill in the end. The V and J genes are TRBV29-1 and TRBJ2-7; 8 nucleotides align to TRBD1. This CDR3 is 13 amino acids long. Germline V lookup: CDR1 SQVTM, CDR2 ANQGSEA. Trimming removed 4 bases from V and 2 bases from J; junction bases left unmatched: 4. The sequenced part of the CDR3 DNA is TGCAGCGTTGTTCGACAGGGGACCTACGAG. Translating it yields CSVVRQGTYE. The full CDR3 protein is CSVVRQGTYEQYF.

A remark on this clone: Coverage ceases 3 residues before the CDR3 finishes, and the germline J gene fills in the end. The chain recombines TRBV7-3 with TRBJ2-7, with D possibly matching TRBD2 (6 bases). Germline V lookup: CDR1 SGHTA, CDR2 FQGTGA. Trimming took 8 bases from V and 4 from J, leaving 15 bases between them. CDR3 size: 13 residues. CDR3 in amino acids: CASAVGLYYEQYF. The sequenced part of the CDR3 DNA is TGTGCCAGCGCGGTCGGACTATATTACGAG.

In the case of this clone: Read data end 3 residues before the CDR3 end; the end is taken from the germline J gene. V usage is TRBV2 and J usage is TRBJ1-5, with 8 bases lining up with TRBD1. The V and J ends lost 4 bases and 9 bases, in that order; junction bases with no gene match: 11. This CDR3 is 15 amino acids long. Germline V CDR1 and CDR2: SNHLY, FYNNEI. CDR3 loop: CASSVDRAHIGPQHF. CDR3 bases read: TGTGCCAGCAGTGTGGACAGGGCGCACATCGGGCCC.

This clone was observed many times. The read gets to within 3 residues of the CDR3 end, and the germline J gene fills in the rest. The rearrangement uses TRBV12-3 or TRBV12-4 and TRBJ2-1, with TRBD2 matching over 11 bases. J lost 9 bases, V lost 5 bases, and 6 bases had no gene match. The CDR3 is 14 amino acids. The DNA read from the CDR3 is TGTGCCAGCAGTCAACTAGCGGGAGACGGTGAG. Translated, it gives CASSQLAGDGE. The whole CDR3 reads CASSQLAGDGEQFF.

This clone appeared a few times. Coverage ceases 3 residues before the CDR3 finishes, and the germline J gene fills in the end. V and J are TRBV5-1 and TRBJ2-5; a weak D match, TRBD2 (7 bases). Trimming stripped 4 bases from V and 5 bases from J, with 15 bases between. Germline V gene sequence: CDR1 SGHRS, CDR2 YFSETQ. The CDR3 runs to 14 residues. CDR3: CASSDGGRRETQYF. Incomplete CDR3 DNA: TGCGCCAGCAGCGACGGGGGGCGGCGGGAGACC.

On this clone: The read comes to an end 3 residues before the CDR3 does, leaving the germline J gene to fill in the end. This rearrangement joins TRBV7-3 to TRBJ2-3; D perhaps matches TRBD2 (6 bases). This CDR3 has 16 residues. Per germline, CDR1 SGHTA and CDR2 FQGTGA. With 1 base removed from V and 1 base from J, the gap between germline ends came to 12 bases. The DNA read from the CDR3 is TGTGCCAGCAGCTTAAAAGGGACTCGCGGCACAGATACG. It is translated as CASSLKGTRGTDT. Given in full, the CDR3 is CASSLKGTRGTDTQYF.

This clone was observed at least ten times. The DNA ends 3 residues before the CDR3 does, and the rest of the CDR3 is filled in from the germline J gene. V gene TRBV4-2 combines with J gene TRBJ2-6; 12 nucleotides match TRBD2. This CDR3 has 19 residues. With V trimmed by 0 bases and J by 4 bases, 7 bases remained unmatched. Germline V gene lookup returns CDR1 LGHNA and CDR2 YNFKEQ. The CDR3 region is CASSQEASGRAKGANVLTF. The DNA read from the CDR3 is TGTGCCAGCAGCCAAGAGGCTAGCGGGAGGGCCAAAGGGGCCAACGTC.